This TCR beta chain was profiled in a study of T cell responses to AZD1222 COVID-19 vaccine. Overall study findings and caveats: White British ancestry dominated among donors, who included more females, and clonal diversity was possibly underestimated.

CDR3 length: 14 residues. With 6 bases removed from V and 10 bases from J, the gap between germline ends came to 16 bases. The germline CDR1 and CDR2 sequences are SNHLY and FYNNEI. Pooled samples include second doses given at about 4 or 12 weeks. Remarks on this clone: Antigen: not known.

Repertoires were generated with immunoSEQ multiplex PCR, while TCRdb's copy carries only in-frame clones and drops some. Of hundreds of thousands of clones listed, approximately 94% are singletons. The rearrangement joins TRBV2 to TRBJ1-6; weak D call: TRBD1 (5 bases). This clonotype was obtained from an adult who received the AZD1222 COVID-19 vaccine. The material sequenced was peripheral blood, taken 28 days after the second AZD1222 dose. CDR3 sequence: CASSLDGGESPLHF. The CDR3 DNA follows: TGTGCCAGCAGCCTCGACGGGGGTGAATCACCCCTCCACTTT. The full variable domain, with the rest looked up from reference TRBV2 and TRBJ1-6, is EPEVTQTPSHQVTQMGQEVILRCVPISNHLYFYWYRQILGQKVEFLVSFYNNEISEKSEIFDDQFSVERPDGSNFTLKIRSTKLEDSAMYFCASSLDGGESPLHFGNGTRLTVT.